Below are 20 T cell receptor beta chains sequenced from a single sample in a study of graft-versus-host responses after intestinal transplantation. Sequencing was performed with immunoSEQ multiplex PCR; in TCRdb, only in-frame clones are kept and a portion is missing. The data hold roughly 97,000 clones, with less than 90% observed a single time. Their specific antigens are unknown. Sequencing used unstimulated CD4+ T cells sorted from spleen or lymph node cells, obtained before intestinal transplant. Receptors were obtained from a human donor who received an intestinal transplant.

The chain recombines TRBV11-2 with TRBJ2-5; D is possibly TRBD1 or TRBD2 (5 bases each). V dropped 1 base and J dropped 1 base, with 16 bases sitting between them. Germline V gene data show CDR1 as SGHAT and CDR2 as FQNNGV. CDR3 length: 17 residues. CDR3 sequence (DNA): TGTGCCAGCAGCTTAGGGGGTTTGGGGACGGTCCAAGAGACCCAGTACTTC. Translation gives CASSLGGLGTVQETQYF.

The rearrangement links TRBV5-5 to TRBJ2-2; possible D gene TRBD2, 6 bases. This CDR3 comprises 15 residues. Trimming shortened V by 3 bases and J by 6 bases, and 15 bases separated the two germline ends. Germline V CDR1 and CDR2: SGHKS, YYEKEE (reference sequence). CDR3 protein: CASSWGVDGAGELFF. DNA for the CDR3: TGTGCCAGCAGCTGGGGGGTAGATGGGGCCGGGGAGCTGTTTTTT.

Details on this clone: Its ends do not fully match the called genes, so a read error is possible. The V gene is TRBV10-3, the J gene TRBJ2-1; TRBD2 matches at 9 bases. This CDR3 is 19 amino acids long. The germline gives CDR1 ENHRY, CDR2 SYGVKD. The CDR3 DNA reads as TGTGCCATCGGTGAGACTAGCGGAGGCCAAGGGGGGGCCTTTGAGGAGCAGTTCTTC. This gives the protein CAIGETSGGQGGAFEEQFF.

The genes are TRBV6-6 and TRBJ2-6; D is possibly TRBD2 (5 bases). Germline V gene lookup returns CDR1 MNHNY and CDR2 SVGAGI (reference sequence). This CDR3 region has 15 residues. Between the trimmed V and J ends, which lost 10 bases and 3 bases, there was a span of 16 bases. CDR3 in DNA: TGTGCCACCACCCCTAGCTTAAGTGGGGCCAACGTCCTGACTTTC. Residues: CATTPSLSGANVLTF.

The CDR3 is CASSSRVPGELFF. The DNA for the CDR3 is TGTGCCAGCAGCTCCAGAGTTCCCGGGGAGCTGTTTTTT. V usage is TRBV7-6 and J usage is TRBJ2-2, with no clear D. There are 13 residues in the CDR3. Germline assignment: CDR1 SGHVS and CDR2 FNYEAQ. V shed 4 bases and J shed 6 bases, with 9 bases lying between them.

The chain carries TRBV28 and TRBJ1-2; D is undetermined. CDR3 length: 14 amino acids. Germline-derived CDR1 and CDR2 are MDHEN and SYDVKM. Between the trimmed V and J ends, which lost 8 bases and 3 bases, there was a span of 16 bases. CDR3 DNA sequence: TGTGCCAGCCGCGGAGCAGGCGGGGACTATGGCTACACCTTC. It codes for CASRGAGGDYGYTF.

The CDR3 DNA reads as TGTGCCAGTAGTATGGCAGGGGGCCCGACTAACTATGGCTACACCTTC. This codes for CASSMAGGPTNYGYTF. The V call is TRBV19, the J call TRBJ1-2; 8 nucleotides match TRBD1. The germline V gene encodes CDR1 LNHDA and CDR2 SQIVND (reference sequence). With 3 bases clipped from V and 0 bases from J, the junction kept 6 bases outside the gene matches. The length of the CDR3 is 16 residues.

The V and J genes are TRBV14 and TRBJ1-3; D is undetermined. The ends were cut back, 4 bases at V and 4 bases at J, with 8 bases in the middle. Per germline, CDR1 SGHDN and CDR2 FVKESK. The CDR3 contains 13 residues. The CDR3 region is CASSLIEGNTIYF. The CDR3 DNA follows: TGTGCCAGCAGCCTGATAGAGGGAAACACCATATATTTT.

This clone was seen a single time. This rearrangement joins TRBV6-5 to TRBJ1-3; D gene ambiguous. CDR1 and CDR2 from the germline V gene are MNHEY and SVGAGI. Trimming stripped 10 bases from V and 0 bases from J, with 16 bases between. The CDR3 runs to 15 residues. The CDR3 nucleotides read TGTGCCACCACGGCGACGCCGAGCTCTGGAAACACCATATATTTT. This encodes CATTATPSSGNTIYF.

As for this clone: The identical CDR3 is also encoded by other nucleotide sequences in the sample. CDR3 nucleotides: TGTGCCAGCAGCACACGGACAGGCCGGGGTTACAATGAGCAGTTCTTC. This translates into CASSTRTGRGYNEQFF. The chain combines TRBV7-6 with TRBJ2-1, with 7 positions matching TRBD1. Germline loops: CDR1 SGHVS, CDR2 FNYEAQ. V was clipped by 5 bases and J by 4 bases; unmatched bases: 11. The CDR3 has 16 amino acids.

This chain joins TRBV5-4 and TRBJ2-4, with D hard to call. Trimming took off 0 bases at V and 2 bases at J, with 9 bases between the two ends. The CDR3 contains 15 residues. Germline V gives CDR1 SGHNT, CDR2 YYREEE (reference sequence). The CDR3 loop reads CASSLEASTKNIQYF. Written as DNA, the CDR3 is TGTGCCAGCAGCTTGGAGGCTAGTACCAAAAACATTCAGTACTTC. Full variable domain (outside the CDR3, taken from reference TRBV5-4 and TRBJ2-4): ETGVTQSPTHLIKTRGQQVTLRCSSQSGHNTVSWYQQALGQGPQFIFQYYREEENGRGNFPPRFSGLQFPNYSSELNVNALELDDSALYLCASSLEASTKNIQYFGAGTRLSVL.

V and J are TRBV5-1 and TRBJ1-6; D is perhaps TRBD1 (6 bases). This CDR3 is built from 15 residues. Looked up from germline, CDR1 is SGHRS and CDR2 is YFSETQ. V lost 4 bases and J lost 2, with 10 bases in between. CDR3 sequence (DNA): TGCGCCAGCAGCCGTGACAGGCCCTATAATTCACCCCTCCACTTT. It encodes CASSRDRPYNSPLHF.

The chain links TRBV18 to TRBJ2-2; D gene ambiguous. The germline gives CDR1 KGHSH, CDR2 LQKENI. The CDR3 spans 12 residues. The germline V and J ends were trimmed by 3 bases and 5 bases, with 4 bases remaining between them. In DNA form, the CDR3 reads TGTGCCAGCTCACCCCAAACCGGGGAGCTGTTTTTT. This sequence encodes CASSPQTGELFF.

This sequence joins TRBV5-1 and TRBJ2-5, with TRBD1 identical over 7 bases. The CDR3 is 14 amino acids. The germline V gene has CDR1 SGHRS and CDR2 YFSETQ. J was trimmed by 1 base and V by 6 bases; bases with no gene match: 6. CDR3 amino acids: CASKRQGSQETQYF. The CDR3, as DNA: TGCGCCAGCAAGCGACAGGGTTCCCAAGAGACCCAGTACTTC.

The chain recombines TRBV5-1 with TRBJ2-7, with TRBD2 matching over 7 bases. Per the germline V gene, CDR1 is SGHRS and CDR2 is YFSETQ. V shed 9 bases and J 6 bases; nucleotides not matched to a gene: 3. This CDR3 is built from 10 residues. In DNA, the CDR3 is TGCGCCACCCCGGGGGGCGAGCAGTACTTC. Residues: CATPGGEQYF.

The V gene is TRBV19, the J gene TRBJ2-1; a possible D gene is TRBD1 (6 bases). V was trimmed by 5 bases and J by 9 bases, leaving 20 bases between them. The CDR3 length is 15 residues. Germline V gene sequence: CDR1 LNHDA, CDR2 SQIVND (reference sequence). In nucleotides, the CDR3 is TGTGCCAGTAGTTCCGACCAGGGGAGAGGGAGTGAGCAGTTCTTC. The encoded protein is CASSSDQGRGSEQFF.

The chain is built from TRBV7-9 and TRBJ2-7; possible D gene TRBD2, 5 bases. This CDR3 is 12 amino acids long. Germline V gives CDR1 SEHNR, CDR2 FQNEAQ (reference sequence). The germline V and J ends were trimmed by 8 bases and 3 bases, with 11 bases remaining between them. CDR3 protein: CASGRRNYEQYF. In DNA, the CDR3 is TGTGCCAGCGGGCGGAGGAACTACGAGCAGTACTTC. Combining the CDR3 with reference TRBV7-9 and TRBJ2-7 gives the whole variable domain DTGVSQNPRHKITKRGQNVTFRCDPISEHNRLYWYRQTLGQGPEFLTYFQNEAQLEKSRLLSDRFSAERPKGSFSTLEIQRTEQGDSAMYLCASGRRNYEQYFGPGTRLTVT.

The rearrangement links TRBV2 to TRBJ1-3, with a tentative D call TRBD1 (5 bases). Between the trimmed V and J ends, which lost 1 base and 0 bases, there was a span of 10 bases. Germline lookup yields CDR1 SNHLY and CDR2 FYNNEI. This CDR3 region has 16 residues. This CDR3 reads CASSEGQPISGNTIYF. CDR3 sequence (DNA): TGTGCCAGCAGTGAAGGACAGCCTATCTCTGGAAACACCATATATTTT.

The chain recombines TRBV6-5 with TRBJ1-1; D may be TRBD1 (5 bases). The CDR3 length is 11 residues. Germline CDR1 and CDR2: MNHEY and SVGAGI. The V end was cut by 4 bases, the J end by 7 bases, with 7 bases between. The CDR3: CASSSDSEAFF. CDR3 in DNA: TGTGCCAGCAGTTCCGACAGTGAAGCTTTCTTT.

V usage is TRBV7-2 and J usage is TRBJ2-7; a weak D match, TRBD1 (5 bases). Trimming left V 6 bases short and J 2 bases short, with 17 bases between. The CDR3 has 15 residues. Germline V gives CDR1 SGHTA, CDR2 FQGNSA. The CDR3 nucleotides are TGTGCCAGCAGTTCCAGGGTATCGTCAGCCTACGAGCAGTACTTC. Amino acid sequence: CASSSRVSSAYEQYF.